Listed below are T cell receptor beta chains from one sample, sequenced in a study of coeliac disease. Assay used: immunoSEQ multiplex PCR; TCRdb lists only in-frame clones, some missing. This sample has approximately 4,000 clones; approximately 50% occur once, and the top ten carry less than 6.5%. Sequencing was performed on lymphocytes from the gut lamina propria. The source of these receptors is a man in his sixties or seventies without celiac disease. Both conserved end residues are part of each CDR3. Each record gives: J gene, V gene, clone size, D gene, CDR3 length, CDR3 protein, CDR3 DNA. The D gene is left open where the match is weak. Size is stated for part of the rows, as once, few or many counts, or as a class when the clone is expanded.

TRBJ2-3,TRBV11-2,NA,NA,15,CASSLGGGWIDTQYF,TGTGCCAGCAGCTTAGGCGGAGGGTGGATAGATACGCAGTATTTT
TRBJ2-7,TRBV5-1,NA,TRBD1,14,CASSLAAGGYEQYF,TGCGCCAGCAGCTTGGCGGCAGGGGGTTACGAGCAGTACTTC
TRBJ2-2,TRBV7-2,NA,TRBD2,16,CASSPGGSANTGELFF,TGTGCCAGCAGCCCGGGGGGGAGTGCGAACACCGGGGAGCTGTTTTTT
TRBJ1-5,TRBV7-9,NA,NA,14,CASSLGLGNQPQHF,TGTGCCAGCAGCTTAGGGCTGGGCAATCAGCCCCAGCATTTT
TRBJ2-3,TRBV27,medium-sized,TRBD2,13,CVSRRGNTDTQYF,TGTGTCAGCAGGCGGGGGAATACAGATACGCAGTATTTT
TRBJ2-5,TRBV9,NA,NA,15,CASSLGGRGQETQYF,TGTGCCAGCAGCTTGGGGGGGCGCGGGCAAGAGACCCAGTACTTC
TRBJ1-2,TRBV28,NA,TRBD1,13,CASSWDSNYGYTF,TGTGCCAGCAGTTGGGACAGTAACTATGGCTACACCTTC
TRBJ1-1,TRBV19,NA,TRBD1,14,CASSGQGAWTEAFF,TGTGCCAGTAGCGGACAGGGGGCATGGACTGAAGCTTTCTTT
TRBJ2-5,TRBV15,NA,NA,11,CATSRGQTMYF,TGTGCCACCAGCAGAGGGCAAACCATGTACTTC
TRBJ2-3,TRBV7-2,once,TRBD2,17,CASSLQAAGGPADTQYF,TGTGCCAGCAGCTTACAAGCGGCGGGGGGGCCAGCAGATACGCAGTATTTT
TRBJ1-2,TRBV5-1,NA,TRBD1,14,CATSTGGKNYGYTF,TGCGCCACCTCAACAGGGGGGAAGAACTATGGCTACACCTTC
TRBJ2-7,TRBV28,NA,NA,12,CATQDTSYEQYF,TGTGCCACGCAAGACACGTCCTACGAGCAGTACTTC
TRBJ2-1,TRBV18,NA,TRBD1,17,CASSPPRADRGYNEQFF,TGTGCCAGCTCACCTCCCAGGGCGGACAGGGGCTACAATGAGCAGTTCTTC
TRBJ1-6,TRBV19,once,NA,15,CASSISRAAGSPLHF,TGTGCCAGTAGTATAAGCAGGGCTGCAGGTTCACCCCTCCACTTT
TRBJ2-1,TRBV10-1,once,TRBD2,19,CASSESTSGGAGTYNEQFF,TGCGCCAGCAGTGAGTCGACTAGCGGGGGGGCCGGGACCTACAATGAGCAGTTCTTC
TRBJ2-7,TRBV10-1,NA,TRBD1,15,CASSESGQGLYEQYF,TGCGCCAGCAGTGAGTCCGGACAGGGATTATACGAGCAGTACTTC
TRBJ2-7,TRBV18,once,TRBD1,14,CASAPGQGAGEQYF,TGTGCCAGCGCGCCGGGACAGGGGGCTGGCGAGCAGTACTTC
TRBJ1-1,TRBV28,NA,NA,13,CASSSTSNLEAFF,TGTGCCAGCAGTTCCACGTCCAACTTGGAAGCTTTCTTT